This T cell receptor (beta chain) was captured in a study of CXCR3-negative and CXCR3-positive naive CD8 T cells. The CDR3 is made up of 13 amino acids. Germline assignment: CDR1 SQVTM and CDR2 ANQGSEA. Investigators sorted each CD8+ T cell subset in triplicate, taking 300,000 or so cells each time. The study made its TRB cDNA libraries by 5' RACE, adding UMI labels. With the 5' RACE reads reprocessed, TCRdb shows one record per CDR3 protein and no DNA. In total, the table holds 5,000 to 6,000 distinct CDR3 sequences. Study conclusions and caveats: TCR interaction strength was inferred from TRB CDR3 physicochemistry, as CD5 matched across naive subsets.

On this clonotype itself: The antigen is undetermined.

Input material: naive CXCR3- CD8+ T cells from blood. The sample's subset: CD45RO-CCR7+CD27+CD95- naive CD8+ T cells lacking CXCR3 (TNR3-). The rearrangement joins TRBV29-1 to TRBJ1-2. The TCR sequence derives from a human donor in good health. Some clones in this sample may be carry-over from other donors' samples. CDR3 in amino acids: CSVEELVGRGLTF.